This passage covers 25 T cell receptor beta chains from one sample sequenced in a study of long-term antiretroviral therapy in people with HIV. Run at survey level, the immunoSEQ assay was version v3.0. Some clones are missing from TCRdb's copy, which holds only in-frame ones; the method was immunoSEQ multiplex PCR. The table includes 10,000 to 13,000 clones, around 80% detected once. This material consisted of unsorted PBMCs, taken 1.2 years after starting antiretroviral therapy. Receptors were obtained from a man aged 35-49 years with HIV.

The rearrangement uses TRBV18 and TRBJ2-7; TRBD2 aligns across 13 bases. Germline V gene data show CDR1 as KGHSH and CDR2 as LQKENI. The CDR3 has 16 amino acids. The V segment lost 6 bases and the J segment 2 bases; nucleotides outside the gene matches: 7. This CDR3 is CASSQTSGGLTYEQYF. The CDR3 coding sequence is TGTGCCAGCTCGCAGACTAGCGGGGGGCTCACCTACGAGCAGTACTTC.

The chain uses TRBV11-3 and TRBJ2-3, with TRBD1 matching over 8 bases. The CDR3 has 14 amino acids. V shed 5 bases, J shed 3 bases, and the junction held 4 bases outside the gene matches. Germline V gene data show CDR1 as SGHNT and CDR2 as YENEEA. The DNA for the CDR3 is TGTGCCAGCAGCCGGGGACAGGATACAGATACGCAGTATTTT. Translating it yields CASSRGQDTDTQYF.

The chain carries TRBV30 and TRBJ2-3; TRBD2 agrees at 10 bases. The CDR3 covers 13 residues. Germline V gene data show CDR1 as GTSNPN and CDR2 as SVGIG (reference sequence). J gave up 4 bases and V 6 bases, and 4 bases lay outside the gene matches. The CDR3 DNA is TGTGCCTGTAGCGGGGGGCACGCAGATACGCAGTATTTT. It codes for CACSGGHADTQYF.

The chain uses TRBV6-1 and TRBJ1-4; no clear D gene. V lost 1 base, J lost 8 bases, and 14 bases lay in between. Per germline, CDR1 MNHNS and CDR2 SASEGT. The CDR3 has 15 residues. In DNA form, the CDR3 reads TGTGCCAGCAGTGAAGATCAAGGGCATGTCGAAAAACTGTTTTTT. It is translated as CASSEDQGHVEKLFF.

V and J are TRBV6-4 and TRBJ2-3; 8 nucleotides line up with TRBD2. CDR1 is MRHNA, CDR2 SNTAGT, per germline. The CDR3 contains 16 residues. Trimming removed 6 bases from V and 1 base from J; junction bases left unmatched: 9. Here the CDR3 DNA reads TGTGCCAGCAGCCCCGAGGTTAGCGGGGGCACAGATACGCAGTATTTT. This sequence encodes CASSPEVSGGTDTQYF.

The chain links TRBV2 to TRBJ2-2; 7 bases are a match to TRBD1. Germline V lookup: CDR1 SNHLY, CDR2 FYNNEI. CDR3 length: 15 amino acids. V lost 6 bases to trimming and J lost 0 bases; unmatched junction nucleotides: 4. The CDR3 DNA is TGTGCCAGCAGCTTACAGGGGTCGAACACCGGGGAGCTGTTTTTT. Amino acids: CASSLQGSNTGELFF.

The sample holds a few counts of this clone. The chain is built from TRBV4-1 and TRBJ2-7; 9 nucleotides match TRBD1. CDR1 is MGHRA and CDR2 is YSYEKL in the germline V gene. CDR3 length equals 15 residues. Losses at the gene ends were 5 bases for V and 4 bases for J; bases not matched to a gene: 9. The DNA of the CDR3 is TGCGCCAGCAGCGAAATATCGGGACAGGGTTACGAGCAGTACTTC. This encodes CASSEISGQGYEQYF.

This chain joins TRBV5-1 and TRBJ1-2; D remains ambiguous. V lost 4 bases and J lost 6, with 10 bases in between. The CDR3 runs to 12 residues. Germline loops: CDR1 SGHRS, CDR2 YFSETQ. CDR3 sequence (DNA): TGCGCCAGCAGCCTAAACCTGGATGGCTACACCTTC. Translating gives CASSLNLDGYTF.

Comment on this clone: The sample carries other DNA sequences with the same CDR3. V usage is TRBV5-6 and J usage is TRBJ2-7, with TRBD2 as a possible D gene (5 bases). This CDR3 is 14 amino acids long. The germline V and J ends were trimmed by 0 bases and 3 bases, with 10 bases remaining between them. The germline V gene encodes CDR1 SGHDT and CDR2 YYEEEE. Here the CDR3 reads CASSLGRGFYEQYF. In nucleotides, the CDR3 is TGTGCCAGCAGCTTGGGACGCGGGTTCTACGAGCAGTACTTC.

The chain links TRBV21-1 to TRBJ2-2; the table assigns TRBD1, which was not confirmed against the DNA. TRBV21-1 is given as a pseudogene. The CDR3 contains 16 residues. The CDR3 spells CASSGRTGDSAGELFF. DNA of the CDR3: TGTGCCAGCAGCGGACGGACAGGGGATTCGGCCGGGGAGCTGTTTTTT.

The chain couples TRBV5-6 to TRBJ1-1; D unclear. V lost 0 bases and J 1 base, leaving 10 bases between the germline ends. Germline assignment: CDR1 SGHDT and CDR2 YYEEEE. The CDR3 spans 15 residues. The CDR3 loop reads CASSLGANTNTEAFF. The CDR3 coding sequence is TGTGCCAGCAGCTTGGGAGCCAACACGAACACTGAAGCTTTCTTT.

The rearrangement uses TRBV7-8 and TRBJ2-7; D is undetermined. Germline CDR1 and CDR2: SGHVS and FQNEAQ. Trimming shortened V by 5 bases and J by 3 bases, and 11 bases separated the two germline ends. The CDR3 contains 13 residues. CDR3 loop: CASSGTALYEQYF. In nucleotides, the CDR3 is TGTGCCAGCAGCGGCACAGCCCTCTACGAGCAGTACTTC.

Only a few counts were recorded for this clone. The rearrangement uses TRBV5-6 and TRBJ2-7; D gene unclear. The CDR3 contains 14 residues. V was shortened by 2 bases and J by 2 bases, with 11 bases between the two germline ends. CDR1 is SGHDT and CDR2 is YYEEEE in the germline V gene. The CDR3 bases are TGTGCCAGCAGCTTAGTTGGCCGACCCTACGAGCAGTACTTC. Its protein product is CASSLVGRPYEQYF.

The V and J genes are TRBV4-2 and TRBJ2-2; 7 bases agree with TRBD2. The CDR3 extends over 15 amino acids. With 1 base clipped from V and 4 bases from J, the junction kept 3 bases outside the gene matches. Germline CDR1 LGHNA, CDR2 YNFKEQ. The CDR3 DNA reads TGTGCCAGCAGCCAAGGGGGGGAGGGCACCGGGGAGCTGTTTTTT. Its protein is CASSQGGEGTGELFF.

The chain employs TRBV5-4 and TRBJ1-2, with TRBD1 identical over 9 bases. CDR3 size: 15 residues. V was clipped by 5 bases and J by 7 bases; unmatched bases: 12. Germline V gene lookup returns CDR1 SGHNT and CDR2 YYREEE (reference sequence). The CDR3 DNA follows: TGTGCCAGCAGACCTCCGGGACAGGGCATCTCTGGCTACACCTTC. This sequence encodes CASRPPGQGISGYTF.

This chain uses TRBV10-1 with TRBJ2-7; 11 nucleotides agree with TRBD2. The CDR3 has 16 amino acids. V gave up 11 bases and J gave up 3 bases; unmatched junction bases: 15. The germline V gene encodes CDR1 WNHNN and CDR2 SYGVQD (reference sequence). CDR3 nucleotides: TGCGCCGGTTTAGCGGGGGGGGCGGGACGCCTCTACGAGCAGTACTTC. This translates into CAGLAGGAGRLYEQYF.

J is TRBJ1-5 and V is TRBV28, with unresolved D. The CDR3 has 14 amino acids. CDR1 and CDR2 from the germline V gene are MDHEN and SYDVKM. V lost 8 bases and J 5 bases, leaving 16 bases between the germline ends. For the CDR3, the DNA is TGTGCCAGCTCGGAACAGAATGGGTATCAGCCCCAGCATTTT. Protein: CASSEQNGYQPQHF.

CDR3: CASSPMGLGLTDTQYF. The CDR3 DNA follows: TGTGCCAGCAGCCCGATGGGACTTGGGCTGACAGATACGCAGTATTTT. The rearrangement uses TRBV7-2 and TRBJ2-3, with a weak D call TRBD2 (6 bases). Deletions cut 5 bases from V and 3 bases from J, with 18 bases between. This CDR3 has 16 amino acids. Germline loops: CDR1 SGHTA, CDR2 FQGNSA. Full variable domain (rest looked up from reference TRBV7-2 and TRBJ2-3): GAGVSQSPSNKVTEKGKDVELRCDPISGHTALYWYRQSLGQGLEFLIYFQGNSAPDKSGLPSDRFSAERTGGSVSTLTIQRTQQEDSAVYLCASSPMGLGLTDTQYFGPGTRLTVL.

This clone was recorded once. The chain recombines TRBV7-6 with TRBJ1-1, with a weak D call TRBD1 (6 bases). This CDR3 comprises 14 residues. Deletions cut 7 bases from V and 5 bases from J, with 17 bases between. Germline CDR1 SGHVS, CDR2 FNYEAQ. CDR3 nucleotide sequence: TGTGCCAGCACTGTGGGGGCGATCGGAACTGAAGCTTTCTTT. Protein sequence: CASTVGAIGTEAFF.

This chain links TRBV9 with TRBJ1-2; D not resolved. The CDR3 sequence is 12 residues long. V was clipped by 0 bases and J by 10 bases, with 10 bases between them. Germline-derived CDR1 and CDR2 are SGDLS and YYNGEE. The CDR3: CASSVADGAYTF. The CDR3 nucleotides read TGTGCCAGCAGCGTAGCGGACGGTGCCTACACCTTC.

V and J are TRBV21-1 and TRBJ1-1; TRBD1 is the table's D call, not checked against the DNA. TRBV21-1 counts as a pseudogene. This CDR3 is built from 17 residues. CDR3 sequence (DNA): TGTGCCAGCACTCCCTCTACAGGGGGCGGGAGGTACACTGAAGCTTTCTTT. It specifies CASTPSTGGGRYTEAFF.

This chain connects TRBV21-1 to TRBJ1-6; the table gives TRBD1 as D, unverified against the DNA. TRBV21-1 is a known pseudogene. The CDR3 consists of 19 residues. The CDR3 loop is CASSKPRQATRSYNSPLHF. The CDR3 DNA reads TGTGCCAGCAGCAAACCGAGACAGGCGACCAGATCCTATAATTCACCCCTCCACTTT.

The V call is TRBV27, the J call TRBJ2-2; 7 bases map to TRBD1. Germline-derived CDR1 and CDR2 are MNHEY and SMNVEV (reference sequence). This CDR3 has 15 amino acids. J was trimmed by 1 base and V by 5 bases; bases with no gene match: 4. This CDR3 reads CASSGHRGNTGELFF. For the CDR3, the DNA is TGTGCCAGCAGTGGCCACAGGGGGAACACCGGGGAGCTGTTTTTT.

This clone occurred once. The chain is built from TRBV7-9 and TRBJ2-7; 8 nucleotides agree with TRBD2. The CDR3 totals 13 residues. J gave up 4 bases and V 6 bases, and 5 bases lay outside the gene matches. Germline CDR1 and CDR2: SEHNR and FQNEAQ (reference sequence). Written as DNA, the CDR3 is TGTGCCAGCAGTAGCGGGGAAGGATACGAGCAGTACTTC. Translating gives CASSSGEGYEQYF.

This chain connects TRBV5-6 to TRBJ2-1; TRBD2 matches 14 bases. From germline, CDR1 is SGHDT and CDR2 YYEEEE. CDR3 length: 16 amino acids. V was clipped by 0 bases and J by 6 bases; unmatched bases: 2. CDR3 coding DNA: TGTGCCAGCAGCTTGGGGACTAGCGGGGGGCGCAATGAGCAGTTCTTC. It codes for CASSLGTSGGRNEQFF.